This TCR beta chain was obtained from a study of cytomegalovirus exposure and HLA in healthy donors (dated by TCRdb to 2017 to 2019). Broadly, across the study: According to an earlier analysis of 587 of the donors, 150 million to 200 million T cells yielded 100 million or so unique TCR beta sequences and 250 to 350 Gb of sequence data. An earlier analysis of 587 of the donors used high-throughput TCR beta sequencing to judge whether each TCR beta V gene segment behaved as functional or pseudogenic. Several DR-DQ haplotypes were treated as single units for association and clustering because of strong linkage in the cohort. An early release covering roughly 600 HLA-typed donors comprised roughly 300 gigabases of sequencing data and roughly 85 million unique TCR sequences. HLA typing included class I and class II loci at four-digit resolution. The number of donors typed differed by locus, with 629-630 for A, B, C, DRB1 and DQB1, about 500 for DQA1, 600 to 610 for DPA1, and some 450 for DPB1. Donor age, sex, ethnicity and CMV serostatus were compiled alongside the repertoire data. High-throughput TCR immunosequencing, statistical association of individual TCRs with disease status, and machine learning were combined to predict cytomegalovirus infection status. Of the roughly 400 genotyped donors, about 84% fell in the genetic ancestry cluster associated with self-reported Caucasian donors. In addition to the first cohort of 666 subjects, a separate validation cohort of approximately 130 different subjects was used. In the later analysis, no new phenotypic data were used to find candidate immune exposures; instead, reliance was placed on TCR beta sequences and their occurrence across donors. A later analysis re-analyzed previously published TCR beta repertoires from approximately 670 donors and added high-resolution HLA genotyping to study TCR occurrence patterns. The aim of the study was to test whether cataloging public T cell receptors could identify signatures of past pathogen exposure. All discovery cohort repertoires had been generated on a single sequencing platform. The T cell repertoires of 666 subjects were profiled by immunosequencing and related to cytomegalovirus serostatus. Among a few hundred genotyped donors of the cohort, an average of roughly 240,000 unique TCR beta nucleotide sequences were sequenced per donor, roughly 20% of them non-productive. A later genetic analysis took genome-wide SNP genotypes for 398 of the 666 donors and used that subset as a discovery cohort.

The library relied on the immunoSEQ multiplex PCR assay. For the multiplex PCR, a mixture combining 60 forward primers for TCR Vbeta segments and 13 reverse primers for TCR Jbeta segments was used. The CDR3 region of rearranged TCR beta genes was amplified from genomic DNA with a multiplex PCR assay. The amplified TCR beta libraries were sequenced on the Illumina HiSeq System as 87-base-pair reads. In the original analysis: In a later analysis, tens of millions of unique TCR beta chains were counted across the approximately 670 repertoires, and some 10 million of these chains were shared by at least two donors. A nearest-neighbor algorithm error-corrected the raw reads and collapsed the reads into unique sequences, merging closely related sequences to remove PCR and sequencing errors. V, D and J gene segments were assigned by aligning CDR3 sequences to IMGT reference sequences. Each retained sequence needed at least a six-nucleotide match to both a V gene segment and a J gene segment. A rearrangement was called productive if the CDR3 had no stop codons and remained in frame with V and J, and every other rearrangement was called non-productive. CDR3 was defined according to IMGT convention as the region running from the second conserved V-encoded cysteine to the conserved J-encoded phenylalanine. In an earlier analysis of approximately 590 of the donors, sequences lacking an unambiguous match to a single V gene segment were excluded. In an earlier analysis of about 590 of the donors, a V segment was called functional when productive rearrangements were above 56.7%, and segregating when the standard deviation between donors exceeded 5%. A statistical classification framework was built for diagnosing cytomegalovirus status from the catalog of TCR beta chain sequences. In a later analysis, V and J genes were assigned by comparing TCR nucleotide sequences against IMGT/GENE-DB human TR gene sequences. A later analysis assigned CDR3 sequences and most-parsimonious VDJ recombination scenarios with the TCRdist pipeline. In a later analysis, each TCR beta chain was defined by its CDR3 amino acid sequence together with its V-gene family, and reads without a unique V-gene family were excluded. In a later analysis, 550 to 650 highly shared, low-generation-probability nucleotide sequences were removed to address suspected cross-contamination and a sequencing artifact. A later analysis calculated a clonal expansion index for each public chain from normalized within-repertoire ranks of inferred template counts. Generation probabilities in a later analysis came from a VDJ recombination model fitted to out-of-frame rearrangements, and those results were checked against IGoR. A later analysis scored TCR-TCR, TCR-HLA and TCR-CMV co-occurrence with hypergeometric tests, applying a repertoire-size bias correction to TCR pairs. A later analysis estimated false discovery rates by permuting HLA or CMV assignments 20 times. In a later analysis, co-occurring TCRs were grouped using DBSCAN, and TCRdist sequence similarity was added for clustering within HLA-allele-positive subsets. Repertoires with fewer than 30,000 or more than 120,000 public chains, plus five repertoires with anomalous nucleotide sharing, were excluded from co-occurrence clustering. Entries here come from immuneACCESS through TCRdb and include only in-frame sequences with V and J called. Some clones fail to appear in such tables; in the studies checked, an unresolved V gene covers under half of the shortfall, and the cause of the remainder is unknown. V and J calls and clone size follow that table, whereas D and trimming were derived from the DNA. In all, the sample holds 110,000 to 150,000 clones, and over 8% of those were seen once. The ten biggest clones cover approximately 1.8% of the sample.

The CDR3 runs 14 residues from the cysteine to the phenylalanine. The only DNA kept is the CDR3, 42 bases in frame from the first base. The germline V gene (reference sequence) supplies CDR1 SEHNR and CDR2 FQNEAQ. The cohort was made up of about 670 healthy bone marrow donors. At the time of sampling, all cohort members were nominally healthy, though unrecorded immune exposures were likely present. The donor was CMV seronegative and belonged to the group of over 350 seronegative cohort members. A peripheral blood sample was provided by each donor, and peripheral blood mononuclear cells were used for TCR beta sequencing. The Qiagen DNeasy Blood Extraction Kit was used to extract genomic DNA from the blood cell samples. Results and caveats for the whole study, not just this receptor: An earlier analysis of around 540 of the donors showed that most TCR beta V segments appeared in productive rearrangements either about 87% or about 30% of the time, which broadly matched IMGT annotations. It was suggested by the authors that the approach could potentially be generalized to other disease states and immunological phenotypes. Because counts were too low, 15 to 20 rarely observed V segments, including chromosome 9 orphons, were excluded from the earlier analysis of some 540 of the donors. Because HLA typing was missing for some donors at each locus, association tests included only the typed subset. Most CMV-associated TCR beta chains appeared to be HLA-restricted in a later analysis, and the HLA associations seemed to be driven largely by CMV exposure. In a later genetic analysis, fewer N-insertions in productive TCRs were reported among donors in an Asian-associated ancestry cluster than the approximately 630-donor mean. Most TCR sequences were seen in very few donors, while some public TCRs were found in many individuals. In a later analysis, TCR association rates were found to vary across HLA loci, with the most associated TCRs seen for DRB1 alleles and the fewest for HLA-C alleles. In a later genetic analysis, a missense DCLRE1C variant was associated with V-gene and J-gene trimming of TCR beta chains, and the association was replicated in an independent cohort. The presence/absence analyses assumed that sequencing depth was roughly uniform across donors, and that assumption may not be true. Cytomegalovirus status was reported to be diagnosed by the classifier with high specificity and sensitivity in both the original and validation cohorts. Assigning TCR associations to individual alleles was difficult when HLA alleles, especially DR and DQ, strongly co-occurred. The only immune exposure information available for the cohort was CMV serostatus. A later analysis reported that several top co-occurrence clusters appeared linked to parvovirus B19, influenza, CMV and Epstein-Barr virus. In vitro tests confirmed that three of the cytomegalovirus-associated TCR beta chains recognize cytomegalovirus antigens. At a false discovery rate of 0.05, a later analysis linked fewer than 20,000 TCR beta sequences to specific HLA alleles. A further reported finding was that TCR beta sequences accurately predicted the HLA-A and HLA-B alleles for most subjects in the first cohort. In a later analysis, HLA-associated TCR beta chains showed more clonal expansion and lower generation probabilities than non-associated chains that were equally common. A group of highly shared sequence variants was considered likely to be a technical artifact of the sequencing pipeline. Correlated functional status among segregating V segments might be attributable to linkage disequilibrium, but an unknown experimental factor could not be ruled out. Some IMGT-functional V segments, including TRBV6-2 and TRBV6-3, could not be told apart with the 87-base-pair reads, so those segments were excluded. Only TCR beta chains were sequenced in this cohort, and the absence of alpha or paired-chain data limited detectable features. The study listed approximately 150 TCR beta chains as associated with cytomegalovirus.

Only a few counts were recorded for this clone. The specificity of this receptor is unknown. The junction does not match germline at one end; this may be a read error. This TCR derives from a male donor in good health and CMV-seronegative. Recombination linked TRBV7-9 to TRBJ2-7, with TRBD1 matching 7 junction bases. The specimen was PBMCs. The CDR3 has the sequence CASIMGQSSSEQYF. At the DNA level, the sequence is TGTGCCAGCATTATGGGACAGAGCTCCTCCGAGCAGTACTTC. The variable domain in full, with residues beyond the CDR3 obtained from the reference TRBV7-9 and TRBJ2-7 genes, is DTGVSQNPRHKITKRGQNVTFRCDPISEHNRLYWYRQTLGQGPEFLTYFQNEAQLEKSRLLSDRFSAERPKGSFSTLEIQRTEQGDSAMYLCASIMGQSSSEQYFGPGTRLTVT.